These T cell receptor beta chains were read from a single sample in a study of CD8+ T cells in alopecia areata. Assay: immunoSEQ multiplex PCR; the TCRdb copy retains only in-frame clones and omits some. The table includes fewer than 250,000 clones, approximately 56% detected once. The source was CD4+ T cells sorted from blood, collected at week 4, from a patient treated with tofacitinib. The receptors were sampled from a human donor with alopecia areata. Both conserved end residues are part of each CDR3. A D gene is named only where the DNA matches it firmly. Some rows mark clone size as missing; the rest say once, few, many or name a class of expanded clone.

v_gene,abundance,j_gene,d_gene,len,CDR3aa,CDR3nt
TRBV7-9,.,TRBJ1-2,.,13,CASSPDSNYGYTF,TGTGCCAGCAGCCCGGACAGCAACTATGGCTACACCTTC
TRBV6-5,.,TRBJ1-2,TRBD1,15,CASRTGVRGATGYTF,TGTGCCAGCAGAACAGGGGTGCGGGGGGCGACCGGCTACACCTTC
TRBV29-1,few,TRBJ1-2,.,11,CSVIIGVGYTF,TGCAGCGTTATAATCGGGGTGGGATACACCTTC
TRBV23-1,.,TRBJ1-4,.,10,CASSRDPRFF,TGCGCCAGCAGTCGGGACCCAAGGTTTTTT
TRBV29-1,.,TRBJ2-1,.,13,CSVDGVSYNEQFF,TGCAGCGTTGATGGGGTATCCTACAATGAGCAGTTCTTC
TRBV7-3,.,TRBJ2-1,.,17,CASSSAGAAGLVSEQFF,TGTGCCAGCAGCTCGGCGGGGGCGGCGGGCCTGGTATCCGAGCAGTTCTTC
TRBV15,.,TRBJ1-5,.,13,CATSREGNQPQHF,TGTGCCACCAGCAGAGAGGGCAATCAGCCCCAGCATTTT
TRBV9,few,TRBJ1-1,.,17,CASSGGARPHGDTEAFF,TGTGCCAGCAGCGGAGGGGCCAGGCCACATGGGGACACTGAAGCTTTCTTT
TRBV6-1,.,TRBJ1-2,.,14,CASSETGSVGGYTF,TGTGCCAGCAGTGAAACAGGGTCCGTGGGTGGCTACACCTTC
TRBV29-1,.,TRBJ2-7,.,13,CSVEVGGHYEQYF,TGCAGCGTTGAAGTTGGGGGCCATTACGAGCAGTACTTC
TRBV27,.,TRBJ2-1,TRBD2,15,CASRALWTSGNEQFF,TGTGCCAGCAGGGCCTTGTGGACTAGCGGGAATGAGCAGTTCTTC
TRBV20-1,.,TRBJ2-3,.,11,CSASVQDTQYF,TGCAGTGCTAGTGTACAAGATACGCAGTATTTT
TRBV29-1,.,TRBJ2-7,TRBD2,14,CSDAPLAGGGEQYF,TGCAGCGACGCCCCCCTAGCGGGAGGAGGCGAGCAGTACTTC
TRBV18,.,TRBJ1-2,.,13,CASSPSLDYGYTF,TGTGCCAGCTCACCGTCATTGGACTATGGCTACACCTTC
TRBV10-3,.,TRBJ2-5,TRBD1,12,CASQGDQETQYF,TGTGCCTCACAGGGGGATCAAGAGACCCAGTACTTC
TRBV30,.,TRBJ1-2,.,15,CAWSVQEAIYVGYTF,TGTGCCTGGAGTGTACAGGAAGCTATCTATGTGGGCTACACCTTC
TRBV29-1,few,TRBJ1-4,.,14,CSASGGATNEKLFF,TGCAGCGCCTCGGGTGGCGCAACTAATGAAAAACTGTTTTTT
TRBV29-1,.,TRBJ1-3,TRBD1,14,CSARQGIRGNTIYF,TGCAGCGCTAGACAGGGGATTCGTGGAAACACCATATATTTT
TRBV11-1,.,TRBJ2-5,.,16,CASSLWSGTSKETQYF,TGTGCCAGCAGCTTATGGTCCGGGACTTCTAAAGAGACCCAGTACTTC
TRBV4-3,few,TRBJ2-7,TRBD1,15,CASSQDTGGEHEQYF,TGCGCCAGCAGCCAAGATACAGGGGGCGAACACGAGCAGTACTTC
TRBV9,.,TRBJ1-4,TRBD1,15,CASSVAGGQGEKLFF,TGTGCCAGCAGCGTAGCCGGCGGACAGGGCGAAAAACTGTTTTTT
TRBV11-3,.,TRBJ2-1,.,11,CASSQGNEQFF,TGTGCCAGCAGCCAGGGCAATGAGCAGTTCTTC
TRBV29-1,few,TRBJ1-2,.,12,CSVHTPNYGYTF,TGCAGCGTCCATACTCCAAACTATGGCTACACCTTC
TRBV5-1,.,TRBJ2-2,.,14,CASSIQPNTGELFF,TGCGCCAGCAGCATACAGCCGAACACCGGGGAGCTGTTTTTT
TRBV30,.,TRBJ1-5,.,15,CAWSVRTHSNQPQHF,TGTGCCTGGAGTGTCAGGACACATAGCAATCAGCCCCAGCATTTT
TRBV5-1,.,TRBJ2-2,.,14,CASSLDRNTGELFF,TGCGCCAGCAGCTTGGACCGGAACACCGGGGAGCTGTTTTTT
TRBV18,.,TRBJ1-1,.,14,CASSPLGEEAEAFF,TGTGCCAGCTCACCCCTCGGGGAAGAGGCTGAAGCTTTCTTT
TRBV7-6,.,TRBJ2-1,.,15,CASSLAGLPGNEQFF,TGTGCCAGCAGCTTAGCTGGTCTGCCGGGGAATGAGCAGTTCTTC
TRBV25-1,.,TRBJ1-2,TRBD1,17,CASSALEPGTGGYGYTF,TGTGCCAGCAGTGCTTTGGAGCCCGGGACAGGGGGCTATGGCTACACCTTC
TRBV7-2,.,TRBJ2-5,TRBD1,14,CASSLEGGSETQYF,TGTGCCAGCAGCTTAGAAGGGGGCTCGGAGACCCAGTACTTC
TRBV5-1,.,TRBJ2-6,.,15,CASSLIPSGANVLTF,TGCGCCAGCAGCTTGATTCCCTCTGGGGCCAACGTCCTGACTTTC
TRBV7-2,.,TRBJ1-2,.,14,CASSYRTAVDGYTF,TGTGCCAGCAGCTACCGGACAGCGGTGGATGGCTACACCTTC
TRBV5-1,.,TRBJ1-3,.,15,CASSPSGLIGNTIYF,TGCGCCAGCAGCCCCTCGGGACTGATTGGAAACACCATATATTTT
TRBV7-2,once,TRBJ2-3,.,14,CASSPSGGTDTQYF,TGTGCCAGCAGTCCCTCCGGGGGCACAGATACGCAGTATTTT
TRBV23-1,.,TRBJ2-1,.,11,CASSHRNEQFF,TGCGCCAGCAGTCACCGTAATGAGCAGTTCTTC
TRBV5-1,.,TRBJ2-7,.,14,CASSLGTVSYEQYF,TGCGCCAGCAGCTTGGGGACAGTGTCCTACGAGCAGTACTTC
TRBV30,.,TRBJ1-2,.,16,CAWSLRRTVGLNGYTF,TGTGCCTGGAGTCTTAGGCGGACAGTCGGGCTTAATGGCTACACCTTC
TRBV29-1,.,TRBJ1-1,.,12,CSVRASNTEAFF,TGCAGCGTCAGAGCCTCGAACACTGAAGCTTTCTTT
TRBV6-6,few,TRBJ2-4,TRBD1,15,CASSTGGDAKNIQYF,TGTGCCAGCAGCACAGGGGGCGATGCCAAAAACATTCAGTACTTC
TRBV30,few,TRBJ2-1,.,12,CAWSQQYPEQFF,TGTGCCTGGAGCCAACAATACCCTGAGCAGTTCTTC
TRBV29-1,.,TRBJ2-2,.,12,CSAGTSTGELFF,TGCAGCGCCGGAACTAGTACCGGGGAGCTGTTTTTT
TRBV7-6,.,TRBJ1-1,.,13,CASSLQRNTEAFF,TGTGCCAGCAGCTTACAGAGAAACACTGAAGCTTTCTTT
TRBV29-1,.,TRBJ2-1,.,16,CSVAAPSGLTRDEQFF,TGCAGCGTTGCGGCTCCGAGCGGGCTAACAAGGGATGAGCAGTTCTTC
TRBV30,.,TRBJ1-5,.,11,CAWGLDQPQHF,TGTGCCTGGGGTCTAGATCAGCCCCAGCATTTT
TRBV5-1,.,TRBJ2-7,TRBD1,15,CASSLAQGAIYEQYF,TGCGCCAGCAGCTTGGCCCAGGGGGCTATTTACGAGCAGTACTTC
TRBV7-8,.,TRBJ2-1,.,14,CASSSGNVGNEQFF,TGTGCCAGCAGCTCCGGTAACGTGGGGAATGAGCAGTTCTTC
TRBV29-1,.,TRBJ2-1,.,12,CSVEAGVNEQFF,TGCAGCGTTGAGGCAGGGGTCAATGAGCAGTTCTTC
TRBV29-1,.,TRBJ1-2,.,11,CSVDRPYGYTF,TGCAGCGTTGACAGGCCCTATGGCTACACCTTC
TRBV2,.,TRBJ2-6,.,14,CASRLSSGANVLTF,TGTGCCAGCAGGCTGAGCTCTGGGGCCAACGTCCTGACTTTC
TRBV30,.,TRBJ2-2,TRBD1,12,CAWSRQGRELFF,TGTGCCTGGAGTCGACAGGGCCGGGAGCTGTTTTTT